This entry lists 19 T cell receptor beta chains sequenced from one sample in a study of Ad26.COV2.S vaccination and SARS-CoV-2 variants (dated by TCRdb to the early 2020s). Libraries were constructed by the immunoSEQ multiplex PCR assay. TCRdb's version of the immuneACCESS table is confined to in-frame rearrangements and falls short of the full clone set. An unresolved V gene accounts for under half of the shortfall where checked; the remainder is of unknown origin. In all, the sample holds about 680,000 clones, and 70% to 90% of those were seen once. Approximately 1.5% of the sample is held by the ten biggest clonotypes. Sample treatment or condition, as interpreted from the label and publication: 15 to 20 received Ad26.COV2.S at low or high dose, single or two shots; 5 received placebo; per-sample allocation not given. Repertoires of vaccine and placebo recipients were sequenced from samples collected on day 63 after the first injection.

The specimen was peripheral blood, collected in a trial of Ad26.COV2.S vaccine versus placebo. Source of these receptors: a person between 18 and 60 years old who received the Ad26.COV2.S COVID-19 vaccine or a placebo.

The DNA of the CDR3 is TGCGCCAGCAGAGAGAAGGGACAGGGGCCTAATCAGCCCCAGCATTTT. This encodes CASREKGQGPNQPQHF. The V gene is TRBV10-1, the J gene TRBJ1-5, with 10 nucleotides matching TRBD1. CDR1 WNHNN and CDR2 SYGVQD come from the germline V gene (reference sequence). The trim removed 6 bases at V and 4 bases at J, leaving 9 bases unmatched. CDR3 length: 16 residues.

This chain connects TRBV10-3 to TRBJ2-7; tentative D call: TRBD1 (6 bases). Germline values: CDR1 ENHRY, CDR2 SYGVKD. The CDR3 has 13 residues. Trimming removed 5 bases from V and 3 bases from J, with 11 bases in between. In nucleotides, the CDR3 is TGTGCCATCAGTATACAGGGCTTCTACGAGCAGTACTTC. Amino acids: CAISIQGFYEQYF.

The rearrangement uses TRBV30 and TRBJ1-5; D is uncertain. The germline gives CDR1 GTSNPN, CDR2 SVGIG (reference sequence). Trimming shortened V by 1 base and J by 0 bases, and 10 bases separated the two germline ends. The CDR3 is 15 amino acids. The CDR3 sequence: CAWSGAFDSNQPQHF. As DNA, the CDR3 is TGTGCCTGGAGTGGGGCGTTTGATAGCAATCAGCCCCAGCATTTT.

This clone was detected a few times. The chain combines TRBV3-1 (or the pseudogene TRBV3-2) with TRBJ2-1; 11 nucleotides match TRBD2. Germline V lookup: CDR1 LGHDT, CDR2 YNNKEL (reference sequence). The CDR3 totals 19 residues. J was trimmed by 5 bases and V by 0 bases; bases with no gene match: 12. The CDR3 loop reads CASSQEQTRLAGLHNEQFF. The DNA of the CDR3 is TGTGCCAGCAGCCAAGAACAAACCAGACTAGCGGGACTCCACAATGAGCAGTTCTTC.

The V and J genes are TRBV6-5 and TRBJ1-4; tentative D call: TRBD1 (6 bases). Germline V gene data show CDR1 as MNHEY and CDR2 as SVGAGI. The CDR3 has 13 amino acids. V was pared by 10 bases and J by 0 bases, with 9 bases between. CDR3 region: CATGTTTNEKLFF. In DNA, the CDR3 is TGTGCCACCGGGACAACAACTAATGAAAAACTGTTTTTT.

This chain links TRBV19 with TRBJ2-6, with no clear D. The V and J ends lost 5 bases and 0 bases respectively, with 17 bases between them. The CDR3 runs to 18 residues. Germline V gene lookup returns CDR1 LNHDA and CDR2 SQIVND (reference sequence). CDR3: CASSATEKISSGANVLTF. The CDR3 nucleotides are TGTGCCAGTAGTGCGACGGAGAAAATTAGCTCTGGGGCCAACGTCCTGACTTTC.

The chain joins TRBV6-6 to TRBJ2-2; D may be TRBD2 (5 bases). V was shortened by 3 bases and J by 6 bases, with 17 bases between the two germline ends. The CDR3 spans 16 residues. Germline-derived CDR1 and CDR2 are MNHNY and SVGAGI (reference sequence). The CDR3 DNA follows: TGTGCCAGCAGTTATCTGAGAGGCGCGGGCCCCGGGGAGCTGTTTTTT. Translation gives CASSYLRGAGPGELFF.

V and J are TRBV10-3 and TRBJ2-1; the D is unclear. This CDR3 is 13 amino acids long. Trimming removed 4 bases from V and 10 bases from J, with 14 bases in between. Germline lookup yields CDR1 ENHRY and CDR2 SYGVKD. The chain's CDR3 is CAISALVAREQFF. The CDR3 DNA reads TGTGCCATCAGTGCTTTGGTAGCTAGGGAGCAGTTCTTC.

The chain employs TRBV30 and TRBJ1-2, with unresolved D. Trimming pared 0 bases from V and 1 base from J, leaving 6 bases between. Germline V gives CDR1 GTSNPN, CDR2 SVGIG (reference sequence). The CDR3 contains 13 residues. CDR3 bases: TGTGCCTGGAGTGTAAACCTTAACTATGGCTACACCTTC. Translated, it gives CAWSVNLNYGYTF.

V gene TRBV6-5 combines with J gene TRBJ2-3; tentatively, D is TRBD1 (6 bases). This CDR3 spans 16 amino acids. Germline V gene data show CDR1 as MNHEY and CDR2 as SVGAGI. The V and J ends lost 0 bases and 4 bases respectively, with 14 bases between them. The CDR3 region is CASSYSGLQGPDTQYF. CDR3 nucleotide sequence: TGTGCCAGCAGTTACTCCGGCCTACAGGGACCAGATACGCAGTATTTT.

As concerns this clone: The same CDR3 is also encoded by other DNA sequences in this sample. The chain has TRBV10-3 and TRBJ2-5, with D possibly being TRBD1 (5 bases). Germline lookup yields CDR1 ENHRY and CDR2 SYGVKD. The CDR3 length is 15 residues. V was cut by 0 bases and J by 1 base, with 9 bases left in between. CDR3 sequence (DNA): TGTGCCATCAGTGAGTCGGGCAGGGTCCAAGAGACCCAGTACTTC. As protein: CAISESGRVQETQYF.

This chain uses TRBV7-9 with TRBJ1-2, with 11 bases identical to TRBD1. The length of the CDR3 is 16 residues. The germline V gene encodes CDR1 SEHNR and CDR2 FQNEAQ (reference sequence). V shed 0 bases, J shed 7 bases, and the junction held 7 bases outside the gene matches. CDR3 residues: CASSLAGGQGVFGYTF. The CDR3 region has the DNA TGTGCCAGCAGCTTAGCCGGGGGACAGGGGGTTTTTGGCTACACCTTC.

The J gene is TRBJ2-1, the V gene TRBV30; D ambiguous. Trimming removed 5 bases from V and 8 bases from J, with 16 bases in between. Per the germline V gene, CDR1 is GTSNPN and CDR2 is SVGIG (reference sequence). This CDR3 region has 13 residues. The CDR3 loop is CAWRLRRSDEQFF. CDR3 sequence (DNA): TGTGCCTGGCGCCTTAGGCGGAGCGATGAGCAGTTCTTC. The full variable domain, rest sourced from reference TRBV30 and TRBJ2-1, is SQTIHQWPATLVQPVGSPLSLECTVEGTSNPNLYWYRQAAGRGLQLLFYSVGIGQISSEVPQNLSASRPQDRQFILSSKKLLLSDSGFYLCAWRLRRSDEQFFGPGTRLTVL.

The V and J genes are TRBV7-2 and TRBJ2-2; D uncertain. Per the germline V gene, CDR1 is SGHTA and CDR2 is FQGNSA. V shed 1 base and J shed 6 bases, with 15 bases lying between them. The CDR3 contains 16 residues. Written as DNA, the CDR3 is TGTGCCAGCAGCTTAGTGAATCTGTGGCAGTCCGGGGAGCTGTTTTTT. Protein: CASSLVNLWQSGELFF.

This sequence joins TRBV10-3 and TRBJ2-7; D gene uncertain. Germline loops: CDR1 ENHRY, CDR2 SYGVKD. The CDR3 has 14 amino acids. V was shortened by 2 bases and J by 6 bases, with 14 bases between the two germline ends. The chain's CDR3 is CAISERTPNSEQYF. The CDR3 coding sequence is TGTGCCATCAGTGAGAGAACCCCCAACAGCGAGCAGTACTTC.

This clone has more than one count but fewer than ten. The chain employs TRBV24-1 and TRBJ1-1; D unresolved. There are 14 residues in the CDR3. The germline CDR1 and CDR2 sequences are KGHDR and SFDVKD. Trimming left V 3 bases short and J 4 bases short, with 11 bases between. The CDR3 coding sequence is TGTGCCACCAGTGATGCCCGGGGTAGCACTGAAGCTTTCTTT. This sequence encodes CATSDARGSTEAFF.

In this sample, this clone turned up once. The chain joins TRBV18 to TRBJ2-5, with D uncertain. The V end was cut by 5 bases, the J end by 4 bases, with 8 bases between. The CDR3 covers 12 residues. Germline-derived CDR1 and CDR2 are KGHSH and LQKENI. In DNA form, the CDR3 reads TGTGCCAGCTCAGAATACGGAGAGACCCAGTACTTC. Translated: CASSEYGETQYF.

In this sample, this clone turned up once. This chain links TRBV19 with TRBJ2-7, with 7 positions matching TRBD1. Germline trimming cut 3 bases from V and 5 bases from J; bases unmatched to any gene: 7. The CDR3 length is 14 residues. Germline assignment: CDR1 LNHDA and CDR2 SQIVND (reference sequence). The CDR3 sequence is CASSINRQGNEQYF. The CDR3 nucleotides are TGTGCCAGTAGTATTAACAGACAGGGCAACGAGCAGTACTTC.

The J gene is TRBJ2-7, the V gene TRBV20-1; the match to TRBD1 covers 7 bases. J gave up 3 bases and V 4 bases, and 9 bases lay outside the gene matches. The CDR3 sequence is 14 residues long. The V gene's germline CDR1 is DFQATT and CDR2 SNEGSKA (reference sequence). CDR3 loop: CSATDREKIYEQYF. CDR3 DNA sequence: TGCAGTGCTACTGACAGGGAGAAAATCTACGAGCAGTACTTC.